This T cell receptor (beta chain) was identified in a study of OX40 agonist ivuxolimab in advanced cancers. The data were produced by immunoSEQ multiplex PCR, yet TCRdb's version contains in-frame clones alone and is incomplete. The sample has 20,000 or so clones; roughly 80% are singletons. The input for sequencing was CD4+ or CD8+ T cells sorted from blood, taken in a trial of the OX40 agonist ivuxolimab. This sequence originates from an adult with an advanced solid tumor such as melanoma, head and neck, liver or kidney cancer.

CDR3 protein: CASSLFAGGLDEQYF. CDR3 DNA: TGTGCCAGCAGCTTATTTGCAGGGGGACTGGACGAGCAGTACTTC. The V call is TRBV11-1, the J call TRBJ2-7; D possibly corresponds to TRBD1 (7 bases). This CDR3 contains 15 residues. V lost 2 bases and J lost 5, with 16 bases in between. Germline V CDR1 and CDR2: SGHAT, FQDESV (reference sequence).